This TCR beta chain was recovered during a study of blood T cell repertoires in COVID-19 (dated by TCRdb to about 2020). For context, the study as a whole: The collaborator samples originated in the United States, Italy and Spain and spanned the acute and convalescent phases of COVID-19. Samples came from the ongoing ImmuneRACE study (first 160 participants) plus 1,254 subjects from 6 global collaborators. The sample metadata nearly always contained a de-identified subject ID, COVID-19 status, age in years and sex. Where available, HLA class I and class II types were obtained from metadata supplied by the sample provider rather than from assay-based typing. The material from the prospective study consisted of cDNA or gDNA derived from T cells, B-cell-depleted T cells, or PBMCs. The dataset comprised deeply sampled blood TCRbeta repertoires from subjects exposed to, actively infected with, or recovered from COVID-19. The repertoires were released in a freely available public database meant as a resource for research on the immune response to SARS-CoV-2.

On the study overall, not on this receptor specifically: The amount of clinical and demographic metadata varied by source and participant and was provided uncurated.

TCRbeta CDR3 regions were amplified from genomic DNA by means of the immunoSEQ Assay, a bias-controlled multiplex PCR. The authors' pipeline ran thus. Nucleated cell counts per sample were estimated from amplification of reference gene primers within the assay. Sequence reads were collapsed and filtered to measure the absolute abundance of every unique TCRbeta CDR3 rearrangement. For each sample, productive Simpson clonality was calculated as the square root of Simpson's diversity index across productive rearrangements. TCRdb limited this immuneACCESS table to in-frame rearrangements with V and J called. A share of clones is missing; checked studies link under half to unresolved V genes, and the rest is unexplained. V and J calls plus clone size are reproduced from that table; the DNA served to infer D and trimming. The sample table contains about 170,000 clones; only one count was recorded for around 93% of them. Around 4.6% of the sample rests with the top ten.

V ends up 2 bases short and J 4 bases short, with an unmatched junction base count of 12. Sequences SGHTS (CDR1) and YDEGEE (CDR2) are obtained from the germline V gene. The CDR3 measures 17 amino acids from cysteine to phenylalanine. Solely the CDR3 DNA is kept, with 51 bases framed from the first base. One collaborating source in Seattle enrolled patients during active infection and followed them longitudinally through the course of disease. Whole blood was collected in K2EDTA tubes by collaborating institutions according to the institutions' own protocols. For TCRbeta analysis, collaborators shipped samples in one of three forms: frozen whole blood, isolated PBMCs, or DNA extracted from either of those sample types. About this clone: Its antigen specificity is not known. The input lacks base qualities; no much larger clone sits a single base away.

The rearranged segments are TRBV5-8 and TRBJ1-5; 7 central bases correspond to TRBD1. Sequencing was done on a sample of peripheral blood. The TCR was taken from a man aged 25-40 years with COVID-19, enrolled during active disease. This receptor carries the CDR3 CASSLRQGGDFNQPQHF. The nucleotide sequence reads TGTGCCAGCAGCTTAAGGCAAGGGGGCGACTTTAATCAGCCCCAGCATTTT.